These 14 T cell receptor beta chains share one sample of origin, sequenced in a study of blood T cells in healthy people across ages. The second PCR ran about 6 to 12 cycles with a sample-barcoded 5' primer and J-beta primers. From the 5' RACE reads, TCRdb called clonotypes with MiXCR, one entry per CDR3 protein. Of about 1.1 million distinct CDR3 sequences listed, 35% to 40% are singletons. What was sequenced was blood. Receptors originate from a man between 18 and 29 years old in good health.

V is TRBV4-2 and J is TRBJ1-6; 8 nucleotides agree with TRBD1. The germline V gene has CDR1 LGHNA and CDR2 YNFKEQ. The trim removed 8 bases at V and 7 bases at J, leaving 10 bases unmatched. This CDR3 is built from 15 residues. The CDR3 loop reads CASAGQGLENSPLHF. CDR3 nucleotides: TGTGCCAGCGCAGGACAGGGTCTAGAGAATTCACCCCTCCACTTT.

This clonotype came up a few times. This chain joins TRBV20-1 and TRBJ1-4, with D unresolved. Trimming cost V 6 bases and J 4 bases, with 12 bases left between them. The CDR3 sequence is 13 residues long. Germline CDR1 reads DFQATT; CDR2 reads SNEGSKA (reference sequence). This CDR3 reads CSAPADFNEKLFF. CDR3 coding DNA: TGCAGTGCCCCGGCAGATTTTAATGAAAAACTGTTTTTT.

The rearrangement links TRBV29-1 to TRBJ2-7; no clear D gene. This CDR3 has 14 amino acids. Germline lookup yields CDR1 SQVTM and CDR2 ANQGSEA. Trimming took 0 bases from V and 2 from J, leaving 11 bases between them. This chain's CDR3 is CSVEERSSTYEQYF. In DNA form, the CDR3 reads TGCAGCGTTGAAGAGAGGTCCAGCACCTACGAGCAGTACTTC.

This chain uses TRBV4-1 with TRBJ1-1, with D possibly being TRBD1 (5 bases). V shed 8 bases and J shed 4 bases, with 23 bases lying between them. Germline values: CDR1 MGHRA, CDR2 YSYEKL. The CDR3 totals 16 residues. In DNA, the CDR3 is TGCGCCAGCCTCTTGAGAGACGGGAGGGGTAGCACTGAAGCTTTCTTT. It codes for CASLLRDGRGSTEAFF.

CDR3 coding DNA: TGTGCCACCTCCCGGGGCGGCAGCACAGATACGCAGTATTTT. Translation gives CATSRGGSTDTQYF. V gene TRBV6-6 combines with J gene TRBJ2-3; D tentatively fits TRBD1 or TRBD2 (5 bases each). Deletions cut 10 bases from V and 0 bases from J, with 14 bases between. The CDR3 totals 14 residues. CDR1 and CDR2 from the germline V gene are MNHNY and SVGAGI (reference sequence).

The V gene is TRBV6-6, the J gene TRBJ1-1; 10 nucleotides align to TRBD1. The germline V gene encodes CDR1 MNHNY and CDR2 SVGAGI (reference sequence). The CDR3 runs to 13 residues. V was clipped by 6 bases and J by 4 bases; unmatched bases: 2. The CDR3 protein is CASRTGGGTEAFF. The CDR3, as DNA: TGTGCCAGCAGGACAGGGGGCGGCACTGAAGCTTTCTTT.

V and J are TRBV7-2 and TRBJ2-4, with 7 bases that match TRBD1. V was clipped by 8 bases and J by 1 base; unmatched bases: 5. The CDR3 covers 14 residues. Per the germline V gene, CDR1 is SGHTA and CDR2 is FQGNSA. CDR3 region: CASGEGAAKNIQYF. The CDR3 DNA reads as TGTGCCAGCGGAGAGGGGGCCGCCAAAAACATTCAGTACTTC.

The J gene is TRBJ2-7, the V gene TRBV27; D remains unclear. This CDR3 has 15 amino acids. V was clipped by 2 bases and J by 7 bases, with 18 bases between them. The germline V gene has CDR1 MNHEY and CDR2 SMNVEV (reference sequence). CDR3 coding DNA: TGTGCCAGCAGTTTACCAGCAACAGCCATCAATGAGCAGTACTTC. Encoded protein: CASSLPATAINEQYF.

The rearrangement uses TRBV29-1 and TRBJ1-1, with D uncertain. This CDR3 is 13 amino acids long. The germline V gene has CDR1 SQVTM and CDR2 ANQGSEA. Trimming cost V 1 base and J 1 base, with 7 bases left between them. The CDR3 region has the DNA TGCAGCGTTGAAGGGGTAGGGAACACTGAAGCTTTCTTT. This gives the protein CSVEGVGNTEAFF.

The rearrangement links TRBV28 to TRBJ2-1; D unclear. CDR1 and CDR2 (germline): MDHEN, SYDVKM. V lost 1 base, J lost 0 bases, and 13 bases lay in between. The CDR3 has 17 residues. The CDR3 sequence is CASSLLVGPSSYNEQFF. The CDR3 coding sequence is TGTGCCAGCAGTTTATTGGTCGGGCCCAGCTCCTACAATGAGCAGTTCTTC.

This chain links TRBV28 with TRBJ1-4; tentatively, D is TRBD1 (5 bases). CDR1 is MDHEN, CDR2 SYDVKM, per germline. This CDR3 spans 14 amino acids. Trimming removed 7 bases from V and 8 bases from J, with 17 bases in between. The CDR3 sequence: CASNPGSWGEKLFF. The CDR3 nucleotides are TGTGCCAGCAATCCAGGGAGTTGGGGCGAAAAACTGTTTTTT.

This chain connects TRBV4-2 to TRBJ2-7; 8 positions match TRBD2. This CDR3 region has 17 residues. CDR1 LGHNA and CDR2 YNFKEQ come from the germline V gene. Trimming cost V 5 bases and J 7 bases; bases outside gene matches: 19. The CDR3 bases are TGTGCCAGCAGCGCGCAAATCCGCGGGACTAGGGTCTATGAGCAGTACTTC. This translates into CASSAQIRGTRVYEQYF.

V and J are TRBV9 and TRBJ1-4; D not resolved. The germline V gene encodes CDR1 SGDLS and CDR2 YYNGEE. The ends were cut back, 7 bases at V and 5 bases at J, with 9 bases in the middle. The CDR3 runs 12 residues. The CDR3 loop reads CASEGPNEKLFF. The CDR3 bases are TGTGCCAGCGAAGGGCCGAATGAAAAACTGTTTTTT. Combining the CDR3 with reference TRBV9 and TRBJ1-4 gives the whole variable domain DSGVTQTPKHLITATGQRVTLRCSPRSGDLSVYWYQQSLDQGLQFLIQYYNGEERAKGNILERFSAQQFPDLHSELNLSSLELGDSALYFCASEGPNEKLFFGSGTQLSVL.

This clonotype was detected a few times. The genes are TRBV10-3 and TRBJ2-7; 7 nucleotides line up with TRBD2. This CDR3 has 14 amino acids. Germline trimming cut 7 bases from V and 7 bases from J; bases unmatched to any gene: 13. The germline CDR1 and CDR2 sequences are ENHRY and SYGVKD. CDR3 coding DNA: TGTGCCATCAATGGCGGGACTAACTACAATGAGCAGTACTTC. Amino acid sequence: CAINGGTNYNEQYF.